These 25 T cell receptor beta chains were sequenced from one sample in a study of cytomegalovirus exposure and HLA in healthy donors. Primers for the PCR totalled 60 Vbeta and 13 Jbeta. Using immunoSEQ multiplex PCR, the repertoire was profiled, and TCRdb retains in-frame clones only, with some absent. Of approximately 170,000 clones in the sample, about 75% are singletons; the top ten hold around 4.6%. The source material was PBMCs. These receptors all come from a male donor in good health and CMV-seronegative.

This sequence joins TRBV6-1 and TRBJ2-7; TRBD1 matches 9 bases. The CDR3 spans 16 residues. Germline trimming cut 2 bases from V and 4 bases from J; bases unmatched to any gene: 9. Germline V gives CDR1 MNHNS, CDR2 SASEGT. Written as DNA, the CDR3 is TGTGCCAGCAGTGAACCCGGACAGGGGAATTTATACGAGCAGTACTTC. Its translation: CASSEPGQGNLYEQYF.

V usage is TRBV18 and J usage is TRBJ1-2; possible D gene TRBD1, 5 bases. Germline assignment: CDR1 KGHSH and CDR2 LQKENI. The length of the CDR3 is 15 residues. V was cut by 3 bases and J by 2 bases, with 13 bases left in between. Here the CDR3 reads CASSPAGGNNYGYTF. CDR3 nucleotide sequence: TGTGCCAGCTCACCCGCGGGGGGGAACAACTATGGCTACACCTTC.

This chain joins TRBV5-4 and TRBJ2-7, with D possibly matching TRBD2 (6 bases). V dropped 1 base and J dropped 7 bases, with 18 bases sitting between them. The CDR3 is 15 residues long. CDR1 is SGHNT and CDR2 is YYREEE in the germline V gene (reference sequence). The DNA for the CDR3 is TGTGCCAGCAGCTTGCTGGGACTTGGGACGGGAGAGCAGTACTTC. Translated: CASSLLGLGTGEQYF.

This chain links TRBV9 with TRBJ2-3; TRBD2 is a possible D gene (6 bases). Trimming removed 6 bases at V and 0 bases at J, with 14 bases between. CDR3 length: 15 residues. Germline loops: CDR1 SGDLS, CDR2 YYNGEE. The CDR3 nucleotides read TGTGCCAGCACCCCCGGACTAACAAGCACAGATACGCAGTATTTT. Its translation: CASTPGLTSTDTQYF.

The V call is TRBV6-5, the J call TRBJ2-1; 9 bases agree with TRBD2. J gave up 3 bases and V 8 bases, and 5 bases lay outside the gene matches. In germline, CDR1 is MNHEY, CDR2 SVGAGI. This CDR3 is built from 14 residues. CDR3 sequence: CASGIAGDYNEQFF. CDR3 bases: TGTGCCAGCGGTATAGCGGGGGACTACAATGAGCAGTTCTTC.

V and J are TRBV5-5 and TRBJ2-7; TRBD2 is a possible D gene (5 bases). Germline CDR1 SGHKS, CDR2 YYEKEE (reference sequence). This CDR3 is 13 amino acids long. The germline V and J ends were trimmed by 1 base and 3 bases, with 8 bases remaining between them. The CDR3 reads CASSLTSFYEQYF. The CDR3 bases are TGTGCCAGCAGCTTGACTAGTTTCTACGAGCAGTACTTC.

The genes are TRBV28 and TRBJ1-3; D gene unclear. Germline CDR1 is MDHEN and CDR2 is SYDVKM. This CDR3 comprises 16 residues. Trimming cost V 4 bases and J 0 bases, with 13 bases left between them. The CDR3 loop is CASSSMRAFSGNTIYF. The CDR3 nucleotides are TGTGCCAGCAGTTCCATGCGTGCCTTCTCTGGAAACACCATATATTTT.

This clone occurred once. The J gene is TRBJ1-2, the V gene TRBV5-6; TRBD1 aligns across 8 bases. The CDR3 is 15 amino acids. After removal of 4 bases from V and 3 bases from J, the junction contained 8 bases not matched to a gene. Germline V gives CDR1 SGHDT, CDR2 YYEEEE. The CDR3 nucleotides are TGTGCCAGCAGCCGTCCGGGACAGGCGGACTATGGCTACACCTTC. Its translation: CASSRPGQADYGYTF.

This clone was counted a few times. The chain has TRBV6-6 and TRBJ1-5; TRBD1 aligns across 9 bases. The CDR3 length is 15 residues. Germline values: CDR1 MNHNY, CDR2 SVGAGI (reference sequence). The J segment lost 6 bases and the V segment lost 2 bases, leaving 5 bases of the junction unmatched. CDR3: CASSYDRGFGQPQHF. The CDR3 bases are TGTGCCAGCAGTTACGACAGGGGGTTTGGTCAGCCCCAGCATTTT.

The chain links TRBV11-1 to TRBJ2-1, with D maybe TRBD2 (6 bases). This CDR3 has 13 residues. V dropped 2 bases and J dropped 9 bases, with 11 bases sitting between them. From germline, CDR1 is SGHAT and CDR2 FQDESV (reference sequence). CDR3 sequence (DNA): TGTGCCAGCAGCTTAAGAGGAGGGATTGAGCAGTTCTTC. It yields the protein CASSLRGGIEQFF.

The chain employs TRBV2 and TRBJ2-7; D is unclear. The ends were cut back, 6 bases at V and 0 bases at J, with 12 bases in the middle. This CDR3 contains 14 residues. Per germline, CDR1 SNHLY and CDR2 FYNNEI. The CDR3 is CASRPTGVSYEQYF. CDR3 sequence (DNA): TGTGCCAGCAGACCGACGGGTGTCTCCTACGAGCAGTACTTC.

As DNA, the CDR3 is TGCGCCAGCAGCCCAGAGAGGACAGGGGGTAATGAAAAACTGTTTTTT. Translating gives CASSPERTGGNEKLFF. The chain employs TRBV4-1 and TRBJ1-4, with 10 bases identical to TRBD1. Germline CDR1 MGHRA, CDR2 YSYEKL. The CDR3 length is 16 residues. J was trimmed by 4 bases and V by 4 bases; bases with no gene match: 6.

This clone was counted between two and nine times. The rearrangement links TRBV18 to TRBJ2-1; D gene unclear. The V gene lost 3 bases and the J gene lost 8 bases, with 8 bases spanning the gap. The CDR3 covers 12 residues. The germline CDR1 and CDR2 sequences are KGHSH and LQKENI. The DNA of the CDR3 is TGTGCCAGCTCACCTCCAGGTGATGAGCAGTTCTTC. Translating gives CASSPPGDEQFF.

This clone has more than one count but fewer than ten. The V gene is TRBV28, the J gene TRBJ2-2; D is unresolved. CDR3 size: 16 residues. The V end lost 6 bases, the J end lost 1 base, and 15 bases lay between the germline ends. The germline V gene encodes CDR1 MDHEN and CDR2 SYDVKM. CDR3 sequence: CASRLDNSLNTGELFF. CDR3 DNA sequence: TGTGCCAGCAGATTGGATAACAGTTTGAACACCGGGGAGCTGTTTTTT.

The CDR3 region has the DNA TGTGCCAGTAGTACGGGACTAGCGGGAAGCAATGAGCAGTTCTTC. As protein: CASSTGLAGSNEQFF. J is TRBJ2-1 and V is TRBV19; 13 nucleotides align to TRBD2. The CDR3 spans 15 residues. J gave up 6 bases and V 4 bases, and 3 bases lay outside the gene matches. Germline CDR1 reads LNHDA; CDR2 reads SQIVND (reference sequence). Drawing the rest from reference TRBV19 and TRBJ2-1, the complete variable domain is DGGITQSPKYLFRKEGQNVTLSCEQNLNHDAMYWYRQDPGQGLRLIYYSQIVNDFQKGDIAEGYSVSREKKESFPLTVTSAQKNPTAFYLCASSTGLAGSNEQFFGPGTRLTVL.

The chain couples TRBV5-1 to TRBJ1-4; D is unresolved. Germline V CDR1 and CDR2: SGHRS, YFSETQ. V lost 4 bases and J lost 2, with 18 bases in between. The CDR3 consists of 17 residues. CDR3 nucleotide sequence: TGCGCCAGCAGCATACGGGAGAGAACTTCCACTAATGAAAAACTGTTTTTT. As protein: CASSIRERTSTNEKLFF.

V usage is TRBV6-6 and J usage is TRBJ1-5; tentatively, D is TRBD1 (5 bases). V dropped 4 bases and J dropped 7 bases, with 14 bases sitting between them. Germline V gene lookup returns CDR1 MNHNY and CDR2 SVGAGI (reference sequence). CDR3 length: 14 amino acids. This CDR3 reads CASSSGRAAQPQHF. CDR3 nucleotides: TGTGCCAGCAGTTCTGGCAGGGCGGCCCAGCCCCAGCATTTT.

This clone was recorded a few times. This chain joins TRBV15 and TRBJ1-5; 7 nucleotides align to TRBD1. Trimming cost V 5 bases and J 0 bases; bases outside gene matches: 4. CDR1 is LNHNV and CDR2 is YYDKDF in the germline V gene (reference sequence). This CDR3 has 15 residues. The CDR3 reads CATSETGNSNQPQHF. The CDR3 DNA reads TGTGCCACCAGCGAGACAGGGAATAGCAATCAGCCCCAGCATTTT.

The chain carries TRBV10-3 and TRBJ1-2; 7 bases are shared with TRBD1. The V gene end was trimmed by 6 bases and the J gene end by 8 bases; junction bases not matched to a gene: 15. This CDR3 spans 15 amino acids. Germline CDR1 reads ENHRY; CDR2 reads SYGVKD. The chain's CDR3 is CAIREATGFIGGYTF. CDR3 sequence (DNA): TGTGCCATCAGGGAAGCGACAGGGTTTATCGGCGGCTACACCTTC.

This chain links TRBV18 with TRBJ2-7; 8 nucleotides line up with TRBD1. V lost 3 bases, J lost 3 bases, and 4 bases stayed unmatched. The CDR3 consists of 14 residues. CDR1 is KGHSH and CDR2 is LQKENI in the germline V gene. This CDR3 reads CASSPGQESYEQYF. The CDR3 DNA reads as TGTGCCAGCTCACCGGGACAGGAAAGCTACGAGCAGTACTTC.

V and J are TRBV11-2 and TRBJ2-1; 9 bases are shared with TRBD2. V lost 0 bases to trimming and J lost 4 bases; unmatched junction nucleotides: 13. The germline V gene has CDR1 SGHAT and CDR2 FQNNGV. The CDR3 runs 19 residues. Written as DNA, the CDR3 is TGTGCCAGCAGCTTAGACCTCCCTTTAGCGGGGGACTATTACAATGAGCAGTTCTTC. Translating it yields CASSLDLPLAGDYYNEQFF.

The chain uses TRBV4-2 and TRBJ1-5, with D possibly being TRBD1 (5 bases). CDR1 is LGHNA and CDR2 is YNFKEQ in the germline V gene. This CDR3 is 17 amino acids long. V lost 0 bases to trimming and J lost 4 bases, with 16 bases between them. The chain's CDR3 is CASSQEGGRARNQPQHF. The CDR3 DNA reads TGTGCCAGCAGCCAAGAGGGGGGTAGGGCCCGAAATCAGCCCCAGCATTTT.

V and J are TRBV5-4 and TRBJ2-2, with D unresolved. V was shortened by 2 bases and J by 5 bases, with 7 bases between the two germline ends. The CDR3 length is 13 residues. Germline-derived CDR1 and CDR2 are SGHNT and YYREEE (reference sequence). This CDR3 is CASSFRVTGELFF. CDR3 nucleotides: TGTGCCAGCAGCTTTAGAGTAACCGGGGAGCTGTTTTTT. The full variable domain, with the rest looked up from reference TRBV5-4 and TRBJ2-2, is ETGVTQSPTHLIKTRGQQVTLRCSSQSGHNTVSWYQQALGQGPQFIFQYYREEENGRGNFPPRFSGLQFPNYSSELNVNALELDDSALYLCASSFRVTGELFFGEGSRLTVL.

The chain links TRBV15 to TRBJ1-3; D is perhaps TRBD1 (5 bases). V gave up 0 bases and J gave up 2 bases, with 11 bases separating them. This CDR3 has 16 amino acids. Germline CDR1 and CDR2: LNHNV and YYDKDF (reference sequence). CDR3 amino acids: CATSRDLSGTGNTIYF. CDR3 DNA sequence: TGTGCCACCAGCAGAGATTTGTCAGGGACTGGAAACACCATATATTTT.

The rearrangement uses TRBV6-1 and TRBJ1-2, with D perhaps TRBD1 (6 bases). CDR3 length equals 14 residues. Trimming pared 6 bases from V and 2 bases from J, leaving 13 bases between. CDR1 MNHNS and CDR2 SASEGT come from the germline V gene. CDR3 residues: CASSEQGRNYGYTF. The CDR3 region has the DNA TGTGCCAGCAGCGAACAGGGTAGGAACTATGGCTACACCTTC.